This T cell receptor beta chain was documented in a study of blood T cell repertoires in COVID-19. Overall study: The United States, Italy and Spain were the sources of the acute and convalescent COVID-19 samples. T cells, B-cell-depleted T cells, or PBMCs provided the cDNA or gDNA that served as material.

V shed 6 bases, J shed 3 bases, and the junction held 8 bases outside the gene matches. Germline V gene sequence: CDR1 MNHEY, CDR2 SVGAGI. This CDR3 contains 15 residues. In the original processing: Estimates of nucleated cell counts were drawn from the amplification of reference gene primers. Some clones are missing from TCRdb's copy, which holds only in-frame ones; the method was immunoSEQ multiplex PCR. V and J calls and clone size come straight from that table; D and trimming were deduced from the DNA. This table holds just under 50,000 clones, under 95% found once. V and J are TRBV6-5 and TRBJ2-7; TRBD2 aligns across 10 bases. The sample taken for sequencing was peripheral blood. This clonotype was obtained from a human donor in a cohort sampled during active COVID-19. The CDR3 DNA is TGTGCCAGCAGGCCGGGACTAGCGTCGGTCTACGAGCAGTACGTC. It encodes CASRPGLASVYEQYV.